These 23 T cell receptor beta chains were all obtained from the same sample, sequenced in a study of PD-L1 blockade in urothelial cancer. Noted time point: pretreatment peripheral blood. Libraries were prepared by immunoSEQ multiplex PCR; TCRdb keeps only in-frame clonotypes and omits some of them. The repertoire holds 90,000 to 100,000 clones, with 90% as singletons. Sequences were derived from PBMCs, sampled around atezolizumab (anti-PD-L1) treatment. Source of these receptors: a man between 60 and 70 years old with urothelial cancer.

Only one count was recorded for this clone. The chain carries TRBV5-5 and TRBJ1-5; D is undetermined. Trimming took 2 bases from V and 4 from J, leaving 13 bases between them. CDR1 and CDR2 (germline): SGHKS, YYEKEE (reference sequence). The CDR3 covers 15 residues. The CDR3 DNA follows: TGTGCCAGCAGCTTCGACGGCAGGAGGAATCAGCCCCAGCATTTT. It codes for CASSFDGRRNQPQHF. Based on the CDR3 plus reference TRBV5-5 and TRBJ1-5, the full variable domain is DAGVTQSPTHLIKTRGQQVTLRCSPISGHKSVSWYQQVLGQGPQFIFQYYEKEERGRGNFPDRFSARQFPNYSSELNVNALLLGDSALYLCASSFDGRRNQPQHFGDGTRLSIL.

The chain employs TRBV2 and TRBJ2-5, with D maybe TRBD2 (5 bases). V lost 7 bases and J 5 bases, leaving 11 bases between the germline ends. CDR3 size: 12 residues. CDR1 is SNHLY and CDR2 is FYNNEI in the germline V gene. CDR3 residues: CASNAGGETQYF. As DNA, the CDR3 is TGTGCCAGCAATGCGGGTGGCGAGACCCAGTACTTC.

CDR3: CASSSTLGTGGQNEQFF. The CDR3 bases are TGCGCCAGCAGCTCAACCCTCGGGACAGGGGGCCAGAATGAGCAGTTCTTC. The chain links TRBV5-1 to TRBJ2-1, with TRBD1 identical over 12 bases. V was pared by 3 bases and J by 7 bases, with 11 bases of the junction left unmatched. Germline CDR1 and CDR2: SGHRS and YFSETQ. CDR3 length equals 17 residues.

V is TRBV5-6 and J is TRBJ2-3, with D possibly TRBD1 on 5 matching bases. V lost 4 bases and J 1 base, leaving 13 bases between the germline ends. The germline CDR1 and CDR2 sequences are SGHDT and YYEEEE. CDR3 length equals 15 residues. Here the CDR3 reads CASSGASPRTDTQYF. The CDR3 nucleotides read TGTGCCAGCAGCGGGGCGAGTCCGCGCACAGATACGCAGTATTTT.

This rearrangement joins TRBV19 to TRBJ1-2; D remains ambiguous. This CDR3 is 13 amino acids long. CDR1 and CDR2 (germline): LNHDA, SQIVND (reference sequence). The V gene lost 5 bases and the J gene lost 5 bases, with 12 bases spanning the gap. This CDR3 reads CASSSGLTYGYTF. CDR3 sequence (DNA): TGTGCCAGTAGTTCTGGACTGACGTATGGCTACACCTTC.

The chain links TRBV7-2 to TRBJ2-2; D is unresolved. V lost 2 bases to trimming and J lost 4 bases, with 8 bases between them. The CDR3 is made up of 14 amino acids. Germline V gene lookup returns CDR1 SGHTA and CDR2 FQGNSA. CDR3 bases: TGTGCCAGCAGCTTACAGATAAGCACCGGGGAGCTGTTTTTT. Encoded protein: CASSLQISTGELFF.

The V gene is TRBV18, the J gene TRBJ2-7, with D possibly matching TRBD2 (6 bases). This CDR3 has 14 amino acids. The germline gives CDR1 KGHSH, CDR2 LQKENI. Between the trimmed V and J ends, which lost 6 bases and 3 bases, there was a span of 15 bases. CDR3 amino acids: CASSLSTRGYEQYF. DNA of the CDR3: TGTGCCAGCTCCCTCTCGACTAGAGGCTACGAGCAGTACTTC. Combining the CDR3 with reference TRBV18 and TRBJ2-7 gives the whole variable domain NAGVMQNPRHLVRRRGQEARLRCSPMKGHSHVYWYRQLPEEGLKFMVYLQKENIIDESGMPKERFSAEFPKEGPSILRIQQVVRGDSAAYFCASSLSTRGYEQYFGPGTRLTVT.

The chain has TRBV5-5 and TRBJ1-6, with 8 bases that match TRBD1. The CDR3 is made up of 13 amino acids. J was trimmed by 10 bases and V by 4 bases; bases with no gene match: 4. Germline assignment: CDR1 SGHKS and CDR2 YYEKEE (reference sequence). The CDR3 region is CASSPTGDSPLHF. CDR3 coding DNA: TGTGCCAGCAGCCCGACAGGGGACTCACCCCTCCACTTT.

The J gene is TRBJ1-2, the V gene TRBV11-1; 10 bases are a match to TRBD1. The CDR3 runs to 16 residues. The germline gives CDR1 SGHAT, CDR2 FQDESV (reference sequence). Trimming cost V 4 bases and J 7 bases; bases outside gene matches: 12. DNA for the CDR3: TGTGCCAGCAGCTCCACGAAGACAGGGGGCTTTGGTGGCTACACCTTC. It codes for CASSSTKTGGFGGYTF.

The chain employs TRBV7-2 and TRBJ2-7; tentatively, D is TRBD2 (5 bases). Germline V gives CDR1 SGHTA, CDR2 FQGNSA. The CDR3 consists of 14 residues. Trimming pared 5 bases from V and 2 bases from J, leaving 13 bases between. The CDR3 coding sequence is TGTGCCAGCAGCCCGTGGACTGGGACCTACGAGCAGTACTTC. Amino acid sequence: CASSPWTGTYEQYF.

The chain carries TRBV5-4 and TRBJ2-1, with 11 bases that match TRBD2. The trim removed 2 bases at V and 4 bases at J, leaving 5 bases unmatched. CDR1 and CDR2 from the germline V gene are SGHNT and YYREEE (reference sequence). This CDR3 is built from 16 residues. DNA of the CDR3: TGTGCCAGCAGCTTATCGCTAGCGGGGGGATACAATGAGCAGTTCTTC. Translation: CASSLSLAGGYNEQFF.

The chain links TRBV6-5 to TRBJ2-3; perhaps TRBD1 as D (5 bases). Looked up from germline, CDR1 is MNHEY and CDR2 is SVGAGI. This CDR3 is built from 14 residues. V lost 3 bases, J lost 2 bases, and 9 bases lay in between. DNA for the CDR3: TGTGCCAGCAGTTATGCCAGGGTCACAGATACGCAGTATTTT. Protein product: CASSYARVTDTQYF.

This chain uses TRBV11-3 with TRBJ2-3, with 11 bases lining up with TRBD2. CDR1 SGHNT and CDR2 YENEEA come from the germline V gene. V lost 5 bases and J lost 4; bases outside the gene matches: 8. This CDR3 is 16 amino acids long. The CDR3 nucleotides read TGTGCCAGCAGCGGAAGAACTAGCGGGGGCGCAGATACGCAGTATTTT. It is translated as CASSGRTSGGADTQYF.

The rearrangement links TRBV28 to TRBJ2-1, with D maybe TRBD2 (5 bases). Germline V CDR1 and CDR2: MDHEN, SYDVKM. Trimming stripped 2 bases from V and 4 bases from J, with 21 bases between. The CDR3 totals 18 residues. CDR3 in amino acids: CASSLAPGTDWHYNEQFF. Here the CDR3 DNA reads TGTGCCAGCAGTTTAGCCCCCGGAACGGACTGGCATTACAATGAGCAGTTCTTC.

This sequence joins TRBV5-4 and TRBJ2-2; D possibly corresponds to TRBD1 (6 bases). V lost 3 bases and J 7 bases, leaving 16 bases between the germline ends. The CDR3 extends over 15 amino acids. Germline CDR1 and CDR2: SGHNT and YYREEE (reference sequence). CDR3 region: CASSSGQRSDGELFF. Written as DNA, the CDR3 is TGTGCCAGCAGCTCCGGACAGAGGTCGGACGGGGAGCTGTTTTTT.

The rearrangement joins TRBV18 to TRBJ2-7, with 10 positions matching TRBD2. In germline, CDR1 is KGHSH, CDR2 LQKENI. The CDR3 has 15 residues. Trimming cost V 1 base and J 4 bases; bases outside gene matches: 4. This CDR3 is CASSPRTSGDYEQYF. CDR3 bases: TGTGCCAGCTCACCACGCACTAGCGGGGATTACGAGCAGTACTTC.

This chain uses TRBV5-1 with TRBJ2-5; possibly TRBD2 for D (6 bases). The CDR3 sequence is 13 residues long. Germline V gives CDR1 SGHRS, CDR2 YFSETQ. V was clipped by 2 bases and J by 3 bases, with 8 bases between them. CDR3 DNA: TGCGCCAGCAGCTTTACGGGGGAAGAGACCCAGTACTTC. Translating gives CASSFTGEETQYF.

CDR3 nucleotides: TGTGCCAGCAGCCTCATCTATGGGAGAAGGCAAGAGACCCAGTACTTC. Its translation: CASSLIYGRRQETQYF. V gene TRBV7-9 combines with J gene TRBJ2-5; D might be TRBD2 (5 bases). The CDR3 is 16 residues long. Looked up from germline, CDR1 is SEHNR and CDR2 is FQNEAQ (reference sequence). Trimming took 5 bases from V and 2 from J, leaving 18 bases between them.

This chain connects TRBV7-9 to TRBJ1-4; 11 nucleotides align to TRBD1. This CDR3 region has 15 residues. V lost 3 bases to trimming and J lost 7 bases; unmatched junction nucleotides: 4. CDR1 and CDR2 (germline): SEHNR, FQNEAQ (reference sequence). Here the CDR3 DNA reads TGTGCCAGCAGCTTGGAAGGGACAGGGGGTGAAAAACTGTTTTTT. It translates to CASSLEGTGGEKLFF.

V usage is TRBV30 and J usage is TRBJ1-2, with 9 bases matching TRBD1. The CDR3 is made up of 14 amino acids. The junction had 10 bases not matched to a gene; V was cut back by 4 bases and J by 7 bases. Germline lookup yields CDR1 GTSNPN and CDR2 SVGIG (reference sequence). DNA of the CDR3: TGTGCCTGGAATAGCGGGGACAGGGTCTTTGGCTACACCTTC. It yields the protein CAWNSGDRVFGYTF.

This clone appeared a few times. The J gene is TRBJ1-4, the V gene TRBV19; D call uncertain. V shed 3 bases and J shed 4 bases, with 9 bases lying between them. Germline values: CDR1 LNHDA, CDR2 SQIVND (reference sequence). CDR3 length: 14 residues. The CDR3 nucleotides read TGTGCCAGTAGTATGGCGGCAGTTAATGAAAAACTGTTTTTT. This codes for CASSMAAVNEKLFF.

The J gene is TRBJ2-3, the V gene TRBV18; the D gene is possibly TRBD2 (5 bases). V gave up 1 base and J gave up 0 bases, with 8 bases separating them. The CDR3 is made up of 15 amino acids. CDR1 is KGHSH and CDR2 is LQKENI in the germline V gene. The CDR3 spells CASSPRESSTDTQYF. DNA for the CDR3: TGTGCCAGCTCACCACGGGAGTCTAGCACAGATACGCAGTATTTT.

The V and J genes are TRBV5-4 and TRBJ1-2; perhaps TRBD1 as D (6 bases). Germline lookup yields CDR1 SGHNT and CDR2 YYREEE (reference sequence). The CDR3 extends over 15 amino acids. V gave up 3 bases and J gave up 8 bases, with 20 bases separating them. The CDR3 is CASSSLKDSPRGYTF. Here the CDR3 DNA reads TGTGCCAGCAGCTCGCTCAAGGACAGTCCGAGAGGCTACACCTTC.